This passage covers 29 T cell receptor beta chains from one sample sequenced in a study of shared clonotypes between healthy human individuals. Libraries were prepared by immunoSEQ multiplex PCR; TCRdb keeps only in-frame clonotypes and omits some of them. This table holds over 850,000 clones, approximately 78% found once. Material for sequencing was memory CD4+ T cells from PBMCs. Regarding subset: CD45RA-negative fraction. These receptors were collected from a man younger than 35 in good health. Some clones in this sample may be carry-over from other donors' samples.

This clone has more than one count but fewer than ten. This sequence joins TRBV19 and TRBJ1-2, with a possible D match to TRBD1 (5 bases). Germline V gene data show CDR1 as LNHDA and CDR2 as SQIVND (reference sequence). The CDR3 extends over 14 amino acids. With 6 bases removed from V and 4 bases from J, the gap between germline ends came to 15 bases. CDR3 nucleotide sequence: TGTGCCAGTAGCATCAGGGTTGGCGGCTATGGCTACACCTTC. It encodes CASSIRVGGYGYTF.

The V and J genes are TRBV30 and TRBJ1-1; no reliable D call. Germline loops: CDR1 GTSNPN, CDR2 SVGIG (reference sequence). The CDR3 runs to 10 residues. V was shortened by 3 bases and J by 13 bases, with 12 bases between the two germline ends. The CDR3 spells CAWSRHKVFF. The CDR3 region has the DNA TGTGCCTGGAGCCGACATAAGGTTTTCTTT. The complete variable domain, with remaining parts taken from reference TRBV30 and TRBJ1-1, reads SQTIHQWPATLVQPVGSPLSLECTVEGTSNPNLYWYRQAAGRGLQLLFYSVGIGQISSEVPQNLSASRPQDRQFILSSKKLLLSDSGFYLCAWSRHKVFFGQGTRLTVV.

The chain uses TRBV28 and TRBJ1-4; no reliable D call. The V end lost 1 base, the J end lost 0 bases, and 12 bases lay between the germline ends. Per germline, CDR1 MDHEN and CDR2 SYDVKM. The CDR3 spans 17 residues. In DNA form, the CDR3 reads TGTGCCAGCAGTTTATCTCTCGTCGTTGCAACTAATGAAAAACTGTTTTTT. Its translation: CASSLSLVVATNEKLFF.

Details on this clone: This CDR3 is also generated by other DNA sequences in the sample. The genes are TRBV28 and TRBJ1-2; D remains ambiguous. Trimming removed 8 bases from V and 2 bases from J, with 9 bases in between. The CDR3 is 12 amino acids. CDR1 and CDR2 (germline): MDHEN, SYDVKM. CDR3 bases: TGTGCCAGCTCCCGAGGCAACTATGGCTACACCTTC. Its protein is CASSRGNYGYTF.

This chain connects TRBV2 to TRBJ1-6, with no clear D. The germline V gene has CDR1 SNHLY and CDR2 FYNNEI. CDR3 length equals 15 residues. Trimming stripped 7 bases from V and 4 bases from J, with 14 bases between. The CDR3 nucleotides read TGTGCCAGCACCCGACACCCTCCGTATAATTCACCCCTCCACTTT. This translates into CASTRHPPYNSPLHF.

CDR3 sequence reads: CASSFFGGGRAFF. The CDR3 nucleotides read TGTGCCAGCAGCTTTTTCGGGGGGGGCCGGGCGTTCTTC. The rearrangement links TRBV11-2 to TRBJ2-1; 8 bases line up with TRBD2. Germline-derived CDR1 and CDR2 are SGHAT and FQNNGV. The CDR3 sequence is 13 residues long. Trimming cost V 3 bases and J 15 bases; bases outside gene matches: 10. The full variable domain, completed using reference TRBV11-2 and TRBJ2-1, is EAGVAQSPRYKIIEKRQSVAFWCNPISGHATLYWYQQILGQGPKLLIQFQNNGVVDDSQLPKDRFSAERLKGVDSTLKIQPAKLEDSAVYLCASSFFGGGRAFFGPGTRLTVL.

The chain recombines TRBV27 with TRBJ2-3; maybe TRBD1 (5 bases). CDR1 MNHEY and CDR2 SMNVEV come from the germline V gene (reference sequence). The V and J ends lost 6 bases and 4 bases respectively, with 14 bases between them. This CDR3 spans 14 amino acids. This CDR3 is CASRSRRRADTQYF. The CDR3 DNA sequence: TGTGCCAGCAGGTCCCGCCGCAGGGCAGATACGCAGTATTTT.

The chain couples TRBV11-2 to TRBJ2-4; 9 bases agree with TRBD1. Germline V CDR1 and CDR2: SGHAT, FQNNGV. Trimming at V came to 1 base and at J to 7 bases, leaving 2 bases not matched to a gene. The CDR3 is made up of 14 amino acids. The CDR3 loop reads CASSLGTGGNIQYF. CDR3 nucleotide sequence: TGTGCCAGCAGCTTAGGCACAGGGGGCAACATTCAGTACTTC.

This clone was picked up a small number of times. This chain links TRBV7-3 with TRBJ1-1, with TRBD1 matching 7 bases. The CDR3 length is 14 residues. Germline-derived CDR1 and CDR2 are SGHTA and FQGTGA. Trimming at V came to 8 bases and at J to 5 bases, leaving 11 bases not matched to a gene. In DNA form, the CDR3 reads TGTGCCAGCGGTGTAGGGGGCCGGGAAACTGAAGCTTTCTTT. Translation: CASGVGGRETEAFF.

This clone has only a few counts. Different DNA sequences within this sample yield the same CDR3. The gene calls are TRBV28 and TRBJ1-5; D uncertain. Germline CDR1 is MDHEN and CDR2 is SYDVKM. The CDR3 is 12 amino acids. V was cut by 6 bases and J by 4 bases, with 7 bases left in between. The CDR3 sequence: CASRALNQPQHF. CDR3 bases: TGTGCCAGCAGGGCACTGAATCAGCCCCAGCATTTT.

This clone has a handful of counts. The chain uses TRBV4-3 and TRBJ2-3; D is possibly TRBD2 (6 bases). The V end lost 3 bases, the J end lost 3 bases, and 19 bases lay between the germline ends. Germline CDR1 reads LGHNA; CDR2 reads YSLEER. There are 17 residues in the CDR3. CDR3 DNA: TGCGCCAGCAGCCAGGGGGTTGCGGGATGGGAGACAGATACGCAGTATTTT. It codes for CASSQGVAGWETDTQYF.

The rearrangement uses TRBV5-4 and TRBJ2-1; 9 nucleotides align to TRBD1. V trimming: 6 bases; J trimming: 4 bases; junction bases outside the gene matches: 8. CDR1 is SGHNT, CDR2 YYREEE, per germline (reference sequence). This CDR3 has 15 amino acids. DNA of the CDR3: TGTGCCAGCACCCTTGACAGGGGGGGTTACAATGAGCAGTTCTTC. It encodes CASTLDRGGYNEQFF.

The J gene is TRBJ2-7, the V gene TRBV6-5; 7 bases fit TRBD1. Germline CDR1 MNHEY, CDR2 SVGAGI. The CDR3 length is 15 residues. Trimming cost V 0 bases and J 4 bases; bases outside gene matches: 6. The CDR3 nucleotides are TGTGCCAGCAGTTACTCCGCTAGGGGGCGTTACGAGCAGTACTTC. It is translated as CASSYSARGRYEQYF.

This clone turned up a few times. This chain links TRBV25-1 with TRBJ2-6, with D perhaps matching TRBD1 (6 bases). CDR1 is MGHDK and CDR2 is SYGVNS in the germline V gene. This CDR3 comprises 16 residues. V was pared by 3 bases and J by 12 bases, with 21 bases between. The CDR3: CASSDLRQANPGVLTF. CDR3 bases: TGTGCCAGCAGTGACCTAAGACAGGCCAACCCGGGCGTCCTGACTTTC.

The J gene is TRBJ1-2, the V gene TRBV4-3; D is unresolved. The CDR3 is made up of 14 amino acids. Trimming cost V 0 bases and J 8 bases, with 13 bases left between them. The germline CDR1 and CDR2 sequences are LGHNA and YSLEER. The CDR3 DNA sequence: TGCGCCAGCAGCCAAGATTGGGGAGCGGGAGGCTACACCTTC. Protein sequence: CASSQDWGAGGYTF.

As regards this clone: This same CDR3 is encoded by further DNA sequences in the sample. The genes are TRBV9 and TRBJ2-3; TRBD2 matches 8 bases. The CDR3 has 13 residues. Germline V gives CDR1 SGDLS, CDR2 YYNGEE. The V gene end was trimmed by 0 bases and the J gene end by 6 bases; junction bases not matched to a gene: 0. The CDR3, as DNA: TGTGCCAGCAGCGTAGGACTAGCGGATACGCAGTATTTT. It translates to CASSVGLADTQYF.

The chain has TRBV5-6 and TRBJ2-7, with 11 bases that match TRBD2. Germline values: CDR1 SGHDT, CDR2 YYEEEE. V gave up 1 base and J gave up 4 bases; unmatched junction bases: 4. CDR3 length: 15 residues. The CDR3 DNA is TGTGCCAGCAGCTTGAGGCTAGCGGGGGGTTACGAGCAGTACTTC. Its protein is CASSLRLAGGYEQYF.

CDR3 loop: CASSQAAGRLYEKLFF. Here the CDR3 DNA reads TGTGCCAGCAGCCAAGCCGCCGGCAGGTTGTATGAAAAACTGTTTTTT. This rearrangement joins TRBV14 to TRBJ1-4; the D is unclear. The CDR3 contains 16 residues. CDR1 SGHDN and CDR2 FVKESK come from the germline V gene. The ends were cut back, 1 base at V and 6 bases at J, with 15 bases in the middle.

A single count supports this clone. In DNA, the CDR3 is TGTGCCAGCGGGGGGGCGGGAGGAGTCCCCCTCGAGCAGTACTTC. The encoded protein is CASGGAGGVPLEQYF. The chain recombines TRBV2 with TRBJ2-7, with 8 bases lining up with TRBD2. J lost 6 bases, V lost 8 bases, and 15 bases had no gene match. From germline, CDR1 is SNHLY and CDR2 FYNNEI. The CDR3 spans 15 residues.

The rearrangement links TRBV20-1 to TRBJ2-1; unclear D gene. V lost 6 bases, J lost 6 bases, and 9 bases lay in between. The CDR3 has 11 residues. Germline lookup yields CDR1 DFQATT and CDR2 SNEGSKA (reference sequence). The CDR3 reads CSATLANEQFF. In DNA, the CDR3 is TGCAGTGCCACGTTGGCCAATGAGCAGTTCTTC.

CDR3 DNA sequence: TGTGCCAGCAGTGAATCAGGAACAGGGTACAATGAGCAGTTCTTC. Translation: CASSESGTGYNEQFF. The rearrangement uses TRBV25-1 and TRBJ2-1, with D possibly TRBD1 on 6 matching bases. Germline CDR1 reads MGHDK; CDR2 reads SYGVNS. Trimming shortened V by 1 base and J by 4 bases, and 11 bases separated the two germline ends. CDR3 length: 15 residues.

CDR3 bases: TGTGCCAGCAGCCCGACAGGGGTAGGAAGAGACACCGGGGAGCTGTTTTTT. Translation: CASSPTGVGRDTGELFF. The chain is built from TRBV5-6 and TRBJ2-2, with 8 bases aligning to TRBD1. The CDR3 loop spans 17 amino acids. Germline CDR1 reads SGHDT; CDR2 reads YYEEEE. J gave up 3 bases and V 4 bases, and 11 bases lay outside the gene matches.

In DNA, the CDR3 is TGTGCCTGGAGTCCATCCGGGGGCTACAATGAGCAGTTCTTC. Encoded protein: CAWSPSGGYNEQFF. J is TRBJ2-1 and V is TRBV30; tentatively, D is TRBD2 (6 bases). Trimming took off 2 bases at V and 3 bases at J, with 11 bases between the two ends. Germline V gene lookup returns CDR1 GTSNPN and CDR2 SVGIG (reference sequence). The CDR3 loop spans 14 amino acids. Variable domain in full (rest from reference TRBV30 and TRBJ2-1): SQTIHQWPATLVQPVGSPLSLECTVEGTSNPNLYWYRQAAGRGLQLLFYSVGIGQISSEVPQNLSASRPQDRQFILSSKKLLLSDSGFYLCAWSPSGGYNEQFFGPGTRLTVL.

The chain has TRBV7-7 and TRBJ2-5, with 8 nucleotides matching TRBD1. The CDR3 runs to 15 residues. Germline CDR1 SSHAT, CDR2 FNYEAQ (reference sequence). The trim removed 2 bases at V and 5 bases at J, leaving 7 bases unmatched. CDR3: CASSLSRQGWETQYF. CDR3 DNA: TGTGCCAGCAGCTTATCCCGACAGGGGTGGGAGACCCAGTACTTC.

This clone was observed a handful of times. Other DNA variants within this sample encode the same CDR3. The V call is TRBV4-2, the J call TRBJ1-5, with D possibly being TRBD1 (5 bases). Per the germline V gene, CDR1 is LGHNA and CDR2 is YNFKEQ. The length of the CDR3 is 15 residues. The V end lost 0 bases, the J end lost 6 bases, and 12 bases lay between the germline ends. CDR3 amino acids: CASSQDPGSGQPQHF. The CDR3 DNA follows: TGTGCCAGCAGCCAAGATCCAGGGTCGGGTCAGCCCCAGCATTTT.

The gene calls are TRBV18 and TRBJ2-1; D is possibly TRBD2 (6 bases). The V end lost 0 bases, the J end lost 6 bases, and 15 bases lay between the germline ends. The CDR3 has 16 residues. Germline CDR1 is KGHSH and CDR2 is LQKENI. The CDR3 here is CASSPPGGNVLNEQFF. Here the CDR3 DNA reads TGTGCCAGCTCACCACCCGGCGGGAACGTCCTCAATGAGCAGTTCTTC.

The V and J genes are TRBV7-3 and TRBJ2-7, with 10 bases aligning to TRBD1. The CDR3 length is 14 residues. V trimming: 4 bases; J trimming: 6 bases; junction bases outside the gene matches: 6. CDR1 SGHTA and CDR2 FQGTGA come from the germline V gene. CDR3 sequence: CASSSTGGAAEQYF. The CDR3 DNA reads TGTGCCAGCAGCTCGACAGGGGGCGCGGCCGAGCAGTACTTC.

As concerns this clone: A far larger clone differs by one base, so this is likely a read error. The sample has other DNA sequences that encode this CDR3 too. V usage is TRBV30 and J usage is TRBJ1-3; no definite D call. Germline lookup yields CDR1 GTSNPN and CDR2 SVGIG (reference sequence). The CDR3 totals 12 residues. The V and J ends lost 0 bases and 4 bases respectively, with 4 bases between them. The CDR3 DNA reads TGTGCCTGGAGTGTAGTAGGAAACACCATATATTTT. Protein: CAWSVVGNTIYF.

CDR3 amino acids: CATSIRTATPYGYTF. Here the CDR3 DNA reads TGTGCCACCAGCATAAGGACAGCAACCCCCTATGGCTACACCTTC. J is TRBJ1-2 and V is TRBV15, with D tentatively TRBD1 (6 bases). Germline V CDR1 and CDR2: LNHNV, YYDKDF (reference sequence). V lost 4 bases and J lost 4, with 16 bases in between. CDR3 length: 15 amino acids.